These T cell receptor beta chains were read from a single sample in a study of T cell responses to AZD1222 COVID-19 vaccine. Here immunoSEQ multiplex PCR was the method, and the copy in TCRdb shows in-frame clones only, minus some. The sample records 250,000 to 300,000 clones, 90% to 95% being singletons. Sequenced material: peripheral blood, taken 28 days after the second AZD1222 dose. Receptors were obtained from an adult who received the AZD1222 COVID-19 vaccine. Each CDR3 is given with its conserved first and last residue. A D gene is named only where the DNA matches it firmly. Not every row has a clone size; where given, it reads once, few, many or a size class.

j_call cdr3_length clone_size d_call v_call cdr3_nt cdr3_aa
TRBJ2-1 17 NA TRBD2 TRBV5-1 TGCGCCAGCAGCTTCCGCAGGACTAGCGGAGGCCACAATGAGCAGTTCTTC CASSFRRTSGGHNEQFF
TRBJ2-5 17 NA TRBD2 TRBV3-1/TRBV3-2 TGTGCCAGCAGCCAAGATACAGCGGGGGGAGGTCAAGAGACCCAGTACTTC CASSQDTAGGGQETQYF
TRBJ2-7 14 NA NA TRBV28 TGTGCCAGCAGTTTGACCCAGGGGGGCTACGAGCAGTACTTC CASSLTQGGYEQYF
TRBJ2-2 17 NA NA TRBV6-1 TGTGCCAGCAGTGGCTACCTTGGGACCGTGGCGACCGGGGAGCTGTTTTTT CASSGYLGTVATGELFF
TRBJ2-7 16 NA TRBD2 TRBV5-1 TGCGCCAGCAGCCCGGGAGGTAGCGGGACCCCCTACGAGCAGTACTTC CASSPGGSGTPYEQYF
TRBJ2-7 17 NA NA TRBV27 TGTGCCAGCAGTTTATCTACAACAGGGATGGGTAGGTACGAGCAGTACTTC CASSLSTTGMGRYEQYF
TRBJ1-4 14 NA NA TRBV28 TGTGCCAGCAGTTGGGGGGGCACTAATGAAAAACTGTTTTTT CASSWGGTNEKLFF
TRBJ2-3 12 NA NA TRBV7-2 TGTGCCAGCAGCCCAGTCCAGGGTACGCAGTATTTT CASSPVQGTQYF
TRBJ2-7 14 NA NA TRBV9 TGTGCCAGCAGCGTAGCTAGAACCGGCCGCGAGCAGTACTTC CASSVARTGREQYF
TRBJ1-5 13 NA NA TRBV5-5 TGTGCCAGCAGCTTGGAAGTCAATCAGCCCCAGCATTTT CASSLEVNQPQHF
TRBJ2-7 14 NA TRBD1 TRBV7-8 TGTGCCAGCAGCTTAGACGGGACAGTCTACGAGCAGTACTTC CASSLDGTVYEQYF
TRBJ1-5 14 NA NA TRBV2 TGTGCCAGCTGGGGAGGTGGGAGCAATCAGCCCCAGCATTTT CASWGGGSNQPQHF
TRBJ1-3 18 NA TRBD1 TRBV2 TGTGCCAGCAGCCGACAGGGGTTTTCCTTCAGCTCTGGAAACACCATATATTTT CASSRQGFSFSSGNTIYF
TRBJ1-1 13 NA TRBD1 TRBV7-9 TGTGCCAGCAGCCCGGGGGGGGACAGGGAAGCTTTCTTT CASSPGGDREAFF
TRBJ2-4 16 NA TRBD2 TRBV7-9 TGTGCCAGCAGCTTACCTCCGGGGGGTGGTGGAAACATTCAGTACTTC CASSLPPGGGGNIQYF
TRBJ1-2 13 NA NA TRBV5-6 TGTGCCAGCAGCTTGTTATCAGGTTCATTCTACACCTTC CASSLLSGSFYTF
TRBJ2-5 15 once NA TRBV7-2 TGTGCCAGCAGCTTAAGTGAAAGGGGTCGAGGGGCCCAGTACTTC CASSLSERGRGAQYF
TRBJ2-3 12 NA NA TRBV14 TGTGCCAGCAGCCAAGACCAGTTTACGCAGTATTTT CASSQDQFTQYF
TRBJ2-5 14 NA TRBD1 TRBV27 TGTGCCAGCAGTGAAGACAGGTCAGGGGGACACCAGTACTTC CASSEDRSGGHQYF
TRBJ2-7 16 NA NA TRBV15 TGTGCCACCAGCAGTCACACAGGGCGTATCCTCTACGAGCAGTACTTC CATSSHTGRILYEQYF
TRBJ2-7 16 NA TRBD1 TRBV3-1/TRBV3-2 TGTGCCAGCAGCCCTACCGGGACAGGGTACATAAACGAGCAGTACTTC CASSPTGTGYINEQYF
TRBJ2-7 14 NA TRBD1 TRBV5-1 TGCGCCAGCAGCTACACAGGGGATACCTACGAGCAGTACTTC CASSYTGDTYEQYF
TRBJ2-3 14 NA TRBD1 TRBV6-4 TGTGCCAGCAGTGACGGACAGGGGGCAGATACGCAGTATTTT CASSDGQGADTQYF
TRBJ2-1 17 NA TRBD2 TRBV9 TGTGCCAGCAGCCCTGCTGGGAGCGGGGGGACCTACAATGAGCAGTTCTTC CASSPAGSGGTYNEQFF
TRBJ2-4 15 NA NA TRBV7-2 TGTGCCAGCAGCCAGCTGGCAGTTGGGGGGAACATTCAGTACTTC CASSQLAVGGNIQYF
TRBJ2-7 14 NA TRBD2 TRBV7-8 TGTGCCAGCAGCGTACTGCTAGCGGGGTTCGAGCAGTACTTC CASSVLLAGFEQYF
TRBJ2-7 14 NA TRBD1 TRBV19 TGTGCCAGTAGTCCCCGGACAGGGGGGTACGAGCAGTACTTC CASSPRTGGYEQYF
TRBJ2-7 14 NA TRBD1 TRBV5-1 TGCGCCAGCAGCGCACAGGGGACAATCCACGAGCAGTACTTC CASSAQGTIHEQYF
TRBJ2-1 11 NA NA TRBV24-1 TGTGCCACCAGTGGAGCCAATGAGCAGTTCTTC CATSGANEQFF
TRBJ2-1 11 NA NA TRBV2 TGTGCCAGCACAAGGTTCAATGAGCAGTTCTTC CASTRFNEQFF
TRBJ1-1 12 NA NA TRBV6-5 TGTGCCAGCGTCTTAGGGGGCACTGAAGCTTTCTTT CASVLGGTEAFF
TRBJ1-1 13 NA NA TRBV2 TGTGCCAGCAACCGACGGTGGAACACTGAAGCTTTCTTT CASNRRWNTEAFF
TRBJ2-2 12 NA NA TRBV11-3 TGTGCCAGCAGCCTGCGGGCCGGGGAGCTGTTTTTT CASSLRAGELFF
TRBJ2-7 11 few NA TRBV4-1 TGCGCCAGCAGCCAAGGGAACGAGCAGTACTTC CASSQGNEQYF
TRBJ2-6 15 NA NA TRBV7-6 TGTGCCAGCAGCCCAGGGACCCCCGGGGCCAACGTCCTGACTTTC CASSPGTPGANVLTF
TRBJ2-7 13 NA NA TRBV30 TGTGCCGGATTTGACAGAAGCTCCTACGAGCAGTACTTC CAGFDRSSYEQYF
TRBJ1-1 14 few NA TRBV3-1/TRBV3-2 TGTGCCAGCAGCCAAGTAGTCGGGGTGACTGAAGCTTTCTTT CASSQVVGVTEAFF
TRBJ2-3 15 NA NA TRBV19 TGTGCCAGTAGTATAGATAGGCAGGGCCGAGATACGCAGTATTTT CASSIDRQGRDTQYF
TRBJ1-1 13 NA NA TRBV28 TGTGCCAGCAGTTTGGGGGGCCGGACTGAAGCTTTCTTT CASSLGGRTEAFF
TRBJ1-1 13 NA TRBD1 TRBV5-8 TGTGCCAGCAGGCCAACAGGGGCCTCTGAAGCTTTCTTT CASRPTGASEAFF
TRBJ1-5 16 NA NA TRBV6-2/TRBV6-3 TGTGCCAGCAGTTACTCTTCCCAAACCCGCCATCAGCCCCAGCATTTT CASSYSSQTRHQPQHF
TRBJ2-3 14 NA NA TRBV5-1 TGCGCCAGCAGCTGGCAGGGTGGCACAGATACGCAGTATTTT CASSWQGGTDTQYF
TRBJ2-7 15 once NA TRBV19 TGTGCCAGTAGTATCGGTCCTACCCCTTCCTACGAGCAGTACTTC CASSIGPTPSYEQYF
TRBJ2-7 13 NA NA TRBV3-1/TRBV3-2 TGTGCCAGCGGAGACAGCTACTCCTACGAGCAGTACTTC CASGDSYSYEQYF
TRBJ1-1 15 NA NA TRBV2 TGTGCCAGCAGTGACTCCGCCTCCATGAACACTGAAGCTTTCTTT CASSDSASMNTEAFF
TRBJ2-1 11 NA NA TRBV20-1 TGCAGTGCTAGAGACCACCCGGAGCAGTTCTTC CSARDHPEQFF
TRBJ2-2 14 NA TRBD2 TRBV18 TGTGCCAGCTCAGAACTAGCGAGCACCGGGGAGCTGTTTTTT CASSELASTGELFF